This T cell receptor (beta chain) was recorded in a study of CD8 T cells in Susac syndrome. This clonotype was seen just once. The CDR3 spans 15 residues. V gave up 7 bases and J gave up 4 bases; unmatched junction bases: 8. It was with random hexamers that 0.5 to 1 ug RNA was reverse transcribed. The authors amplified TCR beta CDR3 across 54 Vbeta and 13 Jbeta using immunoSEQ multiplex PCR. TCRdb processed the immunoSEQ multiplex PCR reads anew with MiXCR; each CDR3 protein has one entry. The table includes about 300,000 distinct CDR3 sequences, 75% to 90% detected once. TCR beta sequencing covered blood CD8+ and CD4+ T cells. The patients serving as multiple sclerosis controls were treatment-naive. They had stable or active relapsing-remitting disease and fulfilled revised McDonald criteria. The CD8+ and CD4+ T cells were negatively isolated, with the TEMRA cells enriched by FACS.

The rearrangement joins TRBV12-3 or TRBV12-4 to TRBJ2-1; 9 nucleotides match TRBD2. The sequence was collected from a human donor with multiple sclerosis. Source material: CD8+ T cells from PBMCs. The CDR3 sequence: CASTLGLASYNEQFF. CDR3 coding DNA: TGTGCCAGCACCCTGGGACTAGCTTCTTACAATGAGCAGTTCTTC.